One sample yielded the 20 T cell receptor beta chains listed below, sequenced in a study of identical twins. TCRdb reanalysed the 5' RACE reads using MiXCR and keeps one entry per CDR3 protein. The profile covers 600,000 to 800,000 distinct CDR3 sequences, with approximately 22% appearing a single time and approximately 4.3% taken by the ten largest. These data also featured in a second study, about T cells expressing NK-cell markers.

Material: PBMCs. These receptors all come from a woman in her late teens or twenties in good health.

The rearrangement uses TRBV20-1 and TRBJ1-1; D remains unclear. V was clipped by 4 bases and J by 6 bases, with 12 bases between them. This CDR3 is built from 12 residues. Germline loops: CDR1 DFQATT, CDR2 SNEGSKA (reference sequence). The CDR3 sequence is CSATRGQAEAFF. The CDR3 region has the DNA TGCAGTGCTACCCGGGGTCAGGCTGAAGCTTTCTTT.

This clonotype was counted between two and nine times. The CDR3 region is CASSHLTDYEQYF. The CDR3 nucleotides read TGTGCCAGCAGCCATTTGACGGACTACGAGCAGTACTTC. The rearrangement uses TRBV14 and TRBJ2-7; the D is unclear. CDR1 and CDR2 (germline): SGHDN, FVKESK. The CDR3 covers 13 residues. Trimming stripped 3 bases from V and 3 bases from J, with 9 bases between. Drawing the rest from reference TRBV14 and TRBJ2-7, the complete variable domain is EAGVTQFPSHSVIEKGQTVTLRCDPISGHDNLYWYRRVMGKEIKFLLHFVKESKQDESGMPNNRFLAERTGGTYSTLKVQPAELEDSGVYFCASSHLTDYEQYFGPGTRLTVT.

The CDR3, as DNA: TGTGCCAGCAGTTTATATGGGACGGAAGGCTACACCTTC. This encodes CASSLYGTEGYTF. The chain joins TRBV12-3 or TRBV12-4 to TRBJ1-2; tentative D call: TRBD1 (5 bases). V was shortened by 2 bases and J by 8 bases, with 12 bases between the two germline ends. The CDR3 loop spans 13 amino acids.

The V call is TRBV12-3 or TRBV12-4, the J call TRBJ2-2; 8 bases align to TRBD2. There are 18 residues in the CDR3. V lost 2 bases, J lost 4 bases, and 12 bases stayed unmatched. DNA of the CDR3: TGTGCCAGCAGTTTACTAGGACTAGCCCCGAGGGGCACCGGGGAGCTGTTTTTT. This codes for CASSLLGLAPRGTGELFF.

The chain employs TRBV6-1 and TRBJ1-6; TRBD1 aligns across 9 bases. The CDR3 is 14 amino acids. Germline assignment: CDR1 MNHNS and CDR2 SASEGT. Trimming took 7 bases from V and 7 from J; bases not matched to a gene: 5. This CDR3 is CASKGQGGNSPLHF. The CDR3 nucleotides are TGTGCCAGCAAGGGACAGGGAGGGAATTCACCCCTCCACTTT.

This clonotype was counted ten times or more. The chain couples TRBV7-3 to TRBJ2-2; D unresolved. There are 12 residues in the CDR3. V was cut by 4 bases and J by 5 bases, with 5 bases left in between. Germline V lookup: CDR1 SGHTA, CDR2 FQGTGA. The CDR3 loop reads CASSSTTGELFF. In DNA, the CDR3 is TGTGCCAGCAGCTCGACTACCGGGGAGCTGTTTTTT.

V usage is TRBV20-1 and J usage is TRBJ2-7; 10 bases line up with TRBD2. The CDR3 is 14 amino acids. Germline lookup yields CDR1 DFQATT and CDR2 SNEGSKA (reference sequence). Losses at the gene ends were 2 bases for V and 5 bases for J; bases not matched to a gene: 6. The CDR3 loop is CSARTGTSVNEQYF. CDR3 bases: TGCAGTGCTAGAACCGGGACTAGCGTCAACGAGCAGTACTTC.

Many counts were recorded for this clonotype. The CDR3 sequence: CASSPRTSGRTYNEQFF. Written as DNA, the CDR3 is TGTGCCAGCAGCCCCCGGACTAGCGGGAGGACCTACAATGAGCAGTTCTTC. The V gene is TRBV9, the J gene TRBJ2-1; 14 nucleotides line up with TRBD2. Germline assignment: CDR1 SGDLS and CDR2 YYNGEE. The V and J ends lost 4 bases and 2 bases, in that order; junction bases with no gene match: 5. This CDR3 comprises 17 residues.

The rearrangement links TRBV5-6 to TRBJ2-5; a weak D match, TRBD2 (5 bases). The germline V and J ends were trimmed by 4 bases and 4 bases, with 8 bases remaining between them. The CDR3 has 12 residues. The V gene's germline CDR1 is SGHDT and CDR2 YYEEEE. Here the CDR3 reads CASSRGPETQYF. The DNA for the CDR3 is TGTGCCAGCAGCCGGGGTCCAGAGACCCAGTACTTC. Supplemented by reference TRBV5-6 and TRBJ2-5, the full variable domain reads DAGVTQSPTHLIKTRGQQVTLRCSPKSGHDTVSWYQQALGQGPQFIFQYYEEEERQRGNFPDRFSGHQFPNYSSELNVNALLLGDSALYLCASSRGPETQYFGPGTRLLVL.

On this clonotype itself: One junction end does not reproduce the germline sequence, and a read error may be involved. The CDR3 sequence: CASGTGVYEQYF. In DNA form, the CDR3 reads TGTGCCAGCGGGACGGGGGTATACGAGCAGTACTTT. V usage is TRBV6-5 and J usage is TRBJ2-7, with a weak D call TRBD2 (6 bases). Looked up from germline, CDR1 is MNHEY and CDR2 is SVGAGI. The CDR3 spans 12 residues.

The chain couples TRBV25-1 to TRBJ1-1; D is undetermined. Trimming cost V 4 bases and J 11 bases, with 11 bases left between them. Germline V gene data show CDR1 as MGHDK and CDR2 as SYGVNS. The CDR3 is 11 amino acids. The CDR3 protein is CASSAFARAFF. DNA of the CDR3: TGTGCCAGCAGTGCTTTCGCGAGGGCTTTCTTT.

This sequence joins TRBV20-1 and TRBJ2-3; 11 bases match TRBD2. Germline loops: CDR1 DFQATT, CDR2 SNEGSKA (reference sequence). This CDR3 is 18 amino acids long. Germline trimming cut 2 bases from V and 0 bases from J; bases unmatched to any gene: 10. CDR3 sequence (DNA): TGCAGTGCTAGACTAGCGGGGGGTGCGGGCTTTAGCACAGATACGCAGTATTTT. It specifies CSARLAGGAGFSTDTQYF.

In this sample, this clonotype turned up a few times. The chain combines TRBV12-3 or TRBV12-4 with TRBJ2-1; TRBD2 agrees at 8 bases. The length of the CDR3 is 17 residues. V gave up 3 bases and J gave up 10 bases; unmatched junction bases: 17. The CDR3 spells CASSFEGIAGLLREQFF. The CDR3 DNA follows: TGTGCCAGCAGTTTTGAAGGGATAGCGGGGCTCCTCCGAGAGCAGTTCTTC.

This chain joins TRBV20-1 and TRBJ2-3; 11 bases agree with TRBD1. The germline V gene encodes CDR1 DFQATT and CDR2 SNEGSKA (reference sequence). CDR3 size: 16 residues. Here the CDR3 reads CSAPPLGTGGRDTQYF. CDR3 in DNA: TGCAGCGCACCCCCTTTAGGGACAGGGGGAAGAGATACGCAGTATTTT.

In its sample, this clonotype was seen a few times. V usage is TRBV20-1 and J usage is TRBJ2-7; D ambiguous. Deletions cut 2 bases from V and 4 bases from J, with 9 bases between. The CDR3 extends over 12 amino acids. In germline, CDR1 is DFQATT, CDR2 SNEGSKA (reference sequence). This chain's CDR3 is CSARFGSYEQYF. CDR3 DNA sequence: TGCAGTGCTAGATTTGGGTCTTACGAGCAGTACTTC.

This clonotype was picked up a small number of times. CDR3 DNA: TGCGCCAGCAGTGATACTAGCGGACGACGGGGAGAGACCCAGTACTTC. Translated, it gives CASSDTSGRRGETQYF. This sequence joins TRBV10-1 and TRBJ2-5; TRBD2 matches at 8 bases. Looked up from germline, CDR1 is WNHNN and CDR2 is SYGVQD (reference sequence). This CDR3 contains 16 residues. With V trimmed by 3 bases and J by 4 bases, 10 bases remained unmatched.

The chain combines TRBV20-1 with TRBJ2-7, with 7 bases lining up with TRBD1. This CDR3 has 13 residues. With 7 bases clipped from V and 2 bases from J, the junction kept 8 bases outside the gene matches. The germline gives CDR1 DFQATT, CDR2 SNEGSKA (reference sequence). CDR3 DNA: TGCAGTGGATCAGGCAGGGGGACCTACGAGCAGTACTTC. Translated, it gives CSGSGRGTYEQYF.

V usage is TRBV20-1 and J usage is TRBJ2-1; 12 bases map to TRBD2. The CDR3 has 17 amino acids. CDR1 is DFQATT, CDR2 SNEGSKA, per germline (reference sequence). V dropped 0 bases and J dropped 4; count of bases not matched to a gene: 7. CDR3 loop: CSARDLTSGGIYNEQFF. As DNA, the CDR3 is TGCAGTGCTAGAGATTTAACTAGCGGGGGGATATACAATGAGCAGTTCTTC.

This clonotype was recorded at least ten times. The rearrangement joins TRBV29-1 to TRBJ1-1; 8 nucleotides agree with TRBD1. This CDR3 is built from 12 residues. Germline trimming cut 4 bases from V and 4 bases from J; bases unmatched to any gene: 2. Germline CDR1 and CDR2: SQVTM and ANQGSEA. CDR3 residues: CSVGQGATEAFF. The CDR3 coding sequence is TGCAGCGTTGGTCAGGGGGCCACTGAAGCTTTCTTT.

This clonotype has more than one count but fewer than ten. This chain connects TRBV27 to TRBJ2-5; TRBD1 agrees at 7 bases. Germline values: CDR1 MNHEY, CDR2 SMNVEV (reference sequence). The J segment lost 2 bases and the V segment lost 3 bases, leaving 9 bases of the junction unmatched. This CDR3 contains 16 residues. The CDR3 DNA is TGTGCCAGCAGTTTGTCTGAAGGGGGCCCTCAAGAGACCCAGTACTTC. The encoded protein is CASSLSEGGPQETQYF.